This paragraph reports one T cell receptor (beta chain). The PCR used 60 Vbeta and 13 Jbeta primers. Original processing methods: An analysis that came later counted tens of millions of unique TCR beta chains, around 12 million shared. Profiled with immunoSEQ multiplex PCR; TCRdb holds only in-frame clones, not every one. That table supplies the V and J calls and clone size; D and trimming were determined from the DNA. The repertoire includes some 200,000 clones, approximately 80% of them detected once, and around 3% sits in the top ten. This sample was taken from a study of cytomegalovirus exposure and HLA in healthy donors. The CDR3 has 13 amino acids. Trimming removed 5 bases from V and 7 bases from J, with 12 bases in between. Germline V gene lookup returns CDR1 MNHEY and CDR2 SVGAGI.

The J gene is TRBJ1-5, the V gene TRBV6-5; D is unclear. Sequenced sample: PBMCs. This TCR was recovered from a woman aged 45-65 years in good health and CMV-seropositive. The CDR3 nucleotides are TGTGCCAGCAGTGAAGCCGCCTACCAGCCCCAGCATTTT. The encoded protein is CASSEAAYQPQHF.